The TCR beta chain described here comes from a study of radiation and T cells in renal cell carcinoma. Study-wide context: Nephrectomy followed 15 Gy stereotactic body radiation by 4 weeks. Study-level points and caveats: Top tumor clonotypes rose in blood 2 weeks post-radiation, then contracted.

Time point described: blood 2 weeks post-SBRT. Treatment of the sample: 15 Gy SBRT to primary tumor, nephrectomy 4 weeks later. Serial blood draws occurred at baseline and 2 and 4 weeks post-SBRT. The tumor was a clear cell renal cell carcinoma. For this clone: What it binds is not known.

There are 12 residues in the CDR3. V was shortened by 6 bases and J by 3 bases, with 8 bases between the two germline ends. Germline CDR1 reads MNHNY; CDR2 reads SVGAGI (reference sequence). The assay was immunoSEQ multiplex PCR, and TCRdb's table has in-frame clones only and misses some. In the table there are about 130,000 clones, approximately 78% of which are singletons. Sequenced material: blood, taken from a patient whose treatment included radiotherapy and nephrectomy. V usage is TRBV6-6 and J usage is TRBJ1-1; D not resolved. This receptor was taken from a woman between 55 and 75 years old with renal cell carcinoma. Here the CDR3 reads CASRGGHTEAFF. As DNA, the CDR3 is TGTGCCAGCAGGGGCGGGCACACTGAAGCTTTCTTT.